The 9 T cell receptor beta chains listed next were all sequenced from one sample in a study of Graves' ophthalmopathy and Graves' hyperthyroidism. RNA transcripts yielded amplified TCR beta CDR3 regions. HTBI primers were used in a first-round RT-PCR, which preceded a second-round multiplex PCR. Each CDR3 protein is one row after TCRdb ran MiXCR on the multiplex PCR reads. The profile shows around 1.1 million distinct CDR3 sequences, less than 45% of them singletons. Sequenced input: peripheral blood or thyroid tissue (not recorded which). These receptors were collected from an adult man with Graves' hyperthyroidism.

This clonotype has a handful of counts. The CDR3 DNA follows: TGTGCCAGCAGTTACTTTCGGGGGAGGTTCCGAGAGCAGTACTTC. Amino acid sequence: CASSYFRGRFREQYF. V gene TRBV6-5 combines with J gene TRBJ2-7, with D perhaps TRBD2 (6 bases). Germline V gene lookup returns CDR1 MNHEY and CDR2 SVGAGI. V was trimmed by 1 base and J by 7 bases, leaving 17 bases between them. The CDR3 is made up of 15 amino acids.

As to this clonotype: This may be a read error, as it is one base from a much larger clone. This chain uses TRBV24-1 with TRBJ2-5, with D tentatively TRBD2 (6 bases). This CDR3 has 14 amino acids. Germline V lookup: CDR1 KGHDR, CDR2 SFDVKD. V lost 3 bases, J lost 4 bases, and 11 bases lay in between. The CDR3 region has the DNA TGTGCCACCAGTGATCGGGGGACCCGAGAGACCCAGTACTTC. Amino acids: CATSDRGTRETQYF.

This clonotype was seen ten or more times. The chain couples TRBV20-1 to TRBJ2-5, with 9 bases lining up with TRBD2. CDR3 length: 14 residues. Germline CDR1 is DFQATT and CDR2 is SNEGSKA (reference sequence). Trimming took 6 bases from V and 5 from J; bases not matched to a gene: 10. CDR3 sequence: CSANLAGRKETQYF. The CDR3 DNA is TGCAGTGCGAATCTAGCGGGGAGAAAGGAGACCCAGTACTTC.

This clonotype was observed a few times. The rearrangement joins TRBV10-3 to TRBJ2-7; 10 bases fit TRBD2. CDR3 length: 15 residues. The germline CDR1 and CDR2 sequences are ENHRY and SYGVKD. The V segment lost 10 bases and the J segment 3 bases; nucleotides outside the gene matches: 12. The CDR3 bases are TGTGCCAGCAGCGCGCGGACTAGCGGACACTACGAGCAGTACTTC. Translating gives CASSARTSGHYEQYF.

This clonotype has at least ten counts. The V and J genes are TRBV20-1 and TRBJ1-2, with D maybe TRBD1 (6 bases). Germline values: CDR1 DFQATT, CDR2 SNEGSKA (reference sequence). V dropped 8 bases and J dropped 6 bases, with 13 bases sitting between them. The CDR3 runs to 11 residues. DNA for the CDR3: TGCAGTTTACAGGGAGGGAATGGCTACACCTTC. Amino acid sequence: CSLQGGNGYTF.

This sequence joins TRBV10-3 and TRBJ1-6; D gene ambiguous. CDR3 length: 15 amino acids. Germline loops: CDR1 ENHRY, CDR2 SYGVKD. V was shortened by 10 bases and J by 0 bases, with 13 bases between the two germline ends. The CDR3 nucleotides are TGTGCCAGCAATCAGCAAAACTCCTATAATTCACCCCTCCACTTT. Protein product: CASNQQNSYNSPLHF.

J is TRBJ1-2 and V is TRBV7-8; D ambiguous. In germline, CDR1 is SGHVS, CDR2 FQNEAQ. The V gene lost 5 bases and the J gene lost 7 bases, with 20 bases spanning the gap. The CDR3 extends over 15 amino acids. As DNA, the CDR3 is TGTGCCAGCAGCCTTAGAATGGTCGGCAGGACTGGCTACACCTTC. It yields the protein CASSLRMVGRTGYTF.

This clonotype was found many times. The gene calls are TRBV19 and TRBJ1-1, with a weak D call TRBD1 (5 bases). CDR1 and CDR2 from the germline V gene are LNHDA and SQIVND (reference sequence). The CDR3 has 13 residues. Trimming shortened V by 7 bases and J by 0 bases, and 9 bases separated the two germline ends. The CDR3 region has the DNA TGTGCCAGTAACAGACAGCTGAACACTGAAGCTTTCTTT. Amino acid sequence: CASNRQLNTEAFF.

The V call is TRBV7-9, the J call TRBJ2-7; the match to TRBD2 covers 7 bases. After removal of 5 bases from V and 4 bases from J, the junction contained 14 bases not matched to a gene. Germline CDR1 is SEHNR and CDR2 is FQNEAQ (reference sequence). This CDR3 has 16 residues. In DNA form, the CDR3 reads TGTGCCAGCAGCCTAACAGCGGGGCAGGGTATATACGAGCAGTACTTC. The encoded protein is CASSLTAGQGIYEQYF.